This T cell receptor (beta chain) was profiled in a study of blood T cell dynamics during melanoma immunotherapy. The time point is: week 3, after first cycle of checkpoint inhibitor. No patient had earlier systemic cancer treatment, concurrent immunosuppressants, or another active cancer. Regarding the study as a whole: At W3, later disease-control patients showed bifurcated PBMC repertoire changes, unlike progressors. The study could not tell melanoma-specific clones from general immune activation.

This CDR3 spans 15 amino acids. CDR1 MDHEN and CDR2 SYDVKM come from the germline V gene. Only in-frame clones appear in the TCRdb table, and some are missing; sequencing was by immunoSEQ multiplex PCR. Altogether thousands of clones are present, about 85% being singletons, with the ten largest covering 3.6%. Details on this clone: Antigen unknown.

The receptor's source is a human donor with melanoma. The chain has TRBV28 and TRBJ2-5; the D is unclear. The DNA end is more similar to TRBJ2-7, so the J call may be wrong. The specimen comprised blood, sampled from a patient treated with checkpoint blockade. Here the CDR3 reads CASSLVSAFSYEQYF. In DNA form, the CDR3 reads TGTGCCAGCAGTCTCGTCAGCGCCTTCTCCTACGAGCAGTACTTC.